The present TCR beta chain was sequenced within a study of T-cell reconstitution after alpha-beta-depleted transplantation in children. The CDR3 length is 15 residues. Germline V gives CDR1 MDHEN, CDR2 SYDVKM. V shed 1 base, J shed 5 bases, and the junction held 4 bases outside the gene matches. Unique molecular identifiers were used to barcode this TCRbeta library. TCRdb analysed the PCR reads with MiXCR anew, one entry per CDR3 protein. The data show some 500,000 distinct CDR3 sequences, about 30% seen once. The TCR comes from a human donor who donated a stem cell graft to a child with aplastic anemia. The chain links TRBV28 to TRBJ1-2; 10 positions match TRBD1. This sample comprised PBMCs from the stem cell graft donor, obtained from the stem cell graft. The CDR3 DNA reads as TGTGCCAGCAGTTTATCGACAGGGGGCGAATATGGCTACACCTTC. Translated, it gives CASSLSTGGEYGYTF.